This T cell receptor beta chain stems from a study of T cell responses to AZD1222 COVID-19 vaccine. The study's findings and limits: Recipients of AZD1222 seropositive at baseline numbered only 5 or 6. An increase in Spike-specific TCR breadth and depth was observed after two AZD1222 doses.

Regarding this clone: The antigen is undetermined.

Measured with immunoSEQ multiplex PCR; TCRdb has only the in-frame clones, and not every one. Of just over 150,000 clones listed, 80% to 90% are singletons. V dropped 7 bases and J dropped 0; count of bases not matched to a gene: 11. Germline-derived CDR1 and CDR2 are SNHLY and FYNNEI. The CDR3 covers 17 residues. The sequence was obtained from an adult who received the AZD1222 COVID-19 vaccine. The material was peripheral blood, obtained 28 days after the second AZD1222 dose. The genes are TRBV2 and TRBJ2-5; 10 nucleotides align to TRBD2. The CDR3 DNA reads as TGTGCCAGCAAGCTTAGGCTAGCGGGAGTGTACCAAGAGACCCAGTACTTC. It yields the protein CASKLRLAGVYQETQYF. The full variable domain, with the rest looked up from reference TRBV2 and TRBJ2-5, is EPEVTQTPSHQVTQMGQEVILRCVPISNHLYFYWYRQILGQKVEFLVSFYNNEISEKSEIFDDQFSVERPDGSNFTLKIRSTKLEDSAMYFCASKLRLAGVYQETQYFGPGTRLLVL.